The rows below give T cell receptor beta chains drawn from one sample of a study of T cell repertoires in cytomegalovirus infection. No antigen is known for these receptors. TCRdb ran MiXCR on the reads and lists one entry per CDR3 protein. This table has about 340,000 distinct CDR3 sequences, about 28% appearing once. This sample comprised cultured PBMCs, obtained from culture after CMV antigen stimulation. These receptor sequences come from a human donor in good health (CMV status not recorded). Some clones in this sample may be carry-over from other donors' samples. Each CDR3 is given with its conserved first and last residue. The order of the fields is clone size, J gene, D gene, V gene, CDR3 DNA, CDR3 protein. The D gene is left open where the match is weak. Clone size is not always given. Where it is, it says once, few, many or a class for expanded clones.

few,TRBJ2-1,TRBD2,TRBV6-1,TGTGCCAGCAGGTCTAGCGGGAGTCCACCGAATGAGCAGTTCTTC,CASRSSGSPPNEQFF
few,TRBJ2-7,-,TRBV6-1,TGTGCCAGCAGTGAAAGCGGGCCCGGCGAGCAGTACTTC,CASSESGPGEQYF
-,TRBJ2-3,TRBD2,TRBV6-5,TGTGCCAGCAGTTCGGGGAGGGGTAACCCAGATACGCAGTATTTT,CASSSGRGNPDTQYF
few,TRBJ2-2,-,TRBV12-3/TRBV12-4,TGTGCCAGCAGTCCTCGTGGGGGAGGCACCGGGGAGCTGTTTTTT,CASSPRGGGTGELFF
few,TRBJ2-7,-,TRBV6-1,TGTGCCAGCAGTGGGGGAAGAAACGAGCAGTACTTC,CASSGGRNEQYF
-,TRBJ1-2,-,TRBV3-1,TGTGCCAGTCACGGCCCTAACCTTGGGGATGGCTACACCTTC,CASHGPNLGDGYTF
-,TRBJ2-1,TRBD1,TRBV11-1,TGTGCCAGCAACCCGACAGGGGGCACCTACAATGAGCAGTTCTTC,CASNPTGGTYNEQFF
many,TRBJ1-4,-,TRBV7-2,TGTGCCAGCAGCTTAGACAGGTCAACTAATGAAAAACTGTTTTTT,CASSLDRSTNEKLFF
few,TRBJ2-7,TRBD2,TRBV28,TGTGCCAGCAGAGACCTAGCGGGGCTCTCCTACGAGCAGTACTTC,CASRDLAGLSYEQYF
few,TRBJ1-2,-,TRBV27,TGTGCCAGCAGTTTAGAGGGGACCTATGGCTACACCTTC,CASSLEGTYGYTF
few,TRBJ1-5,-,TRBV6-1,TGTGCCAGCAGTGAAGATCTGAGCGGCTGGCAGCCCCAGCATTTT,CASSEDLSGWQPQHF
-,TRBJ2-2,TRBD1,TRBV7-8,TGTGCCAGCAGCTTACCTTCGGCCGGGGACAGGGGTTTCGGGGAGCTGTTTTTT,CASSLPSAGDRGFGELFF
few,TRBJ2-1,TRBD1,TRBV19,TGTGCCAGTAGTGCTCCCGGGACAGGGCCCTACAATGAGCAGTTCTTC,CASSAPGTGPYNEQFF
-,TRBJ1-1,-,TRBV3-1,TGTGCCAGCAGCCAAGCGCGAGTTATCACTGAAGCTTTCTTT,CASSQARVITEAFF
once,TRBJ2-7,TRBD1,TRBV5-4,TGTGCCAGCAGGAGGGGGACAGGGGGGATGGGGGAGCAGTACTTC,CASRRGTGGMGEQYF
many,TRBJ2-3,-,TRBV5-4,TGTGCCAGCAGCTACGGGGATACGCAGTATTTT,CASSYGDTQYF
many,TRBJ1-1,-,TRBV7-8,TGTGCCAGCAGTTACAGACGGAACACTGAAGCTTTCTTT,CASSYRRNTEAFF
-,TRBJ1-1,TRBD1,TRBV28,TGTGCCAGCAGTTTACCCCCTAGGACAGGGGCTGAAGCTTTCTTT,CASSLPPRTGAEAFF
-,TRBJ2-7,-,TRBV11-3,TGTGCCAGCAGTCTCCGGGACGGTGACTACGAGCAGTACTTC,CASSLRDGDYEQYF
-,TRBJ1-4,-,TRBV29-1,TGCAGCGTTGTCATAGGGCGCCGAAAACTGTTTTTT,CSVVIGRRKLFF
many,TRBJ1-5,-,TRBV7-2,TGTGCCAGCAGCTTCAGTGATAGCAATCAGCCCCAGCATTTT,CASSFSDSNQPQHF
-,TRBJ2-2,TRBD1,TRBV5-4,TGTGCCAGCAGCTTGGATGGCAGGGGGTCTCTCACCGGGGAGCTGTTTTTT,CASSLDGRGSLTGELFF
few,TRBJ2-6,-,TRBV7-9,TGTGCCAGCAGCCATATCTCTGGGGCCAACGTCCTGACTTTC,CASSHISGANVLTF
-,TRBJ2-2,-,TRBV4-2,TGTGCCAGCAGCCACCCCCCGGGCATAAGGGACACCGGGGAGCTGTTTTTT,CASSHPPGIRDTGELFF
few,TRBJ1-1,TRBD1,TRBV12-3/TRBV12-4,TGTGCCAGCAGCCCAGGGGGTACCCTCGGCACTGAAGCTTTCTTT,CASSPGGTLGTEAFF
-,TRBJ2-1,-,TRBV7-1,TGTGCCAGCAGCGACCACAGGGAGGAGGATGAGCAGTTCTTC,CASSDHREEDEQFF
-,TRBJ1-5,TRBD1,TRBV6-1,TGTGCCAGCAGCCTACAGGGGTTAAGCAATCAGCCCCAGCATTTT,CASSLQGLSNQPQHF
few,TRBJ1-1,-,TRBV7-3,TGTGCCAGCAGCTTAACGGGGCCTAGGGGCACTGAAGCTTTCTTT,CASSLTGPRGTEAFF
many,TRBJ2-3,TRBD1,TRBV6-1,TGTGCCAGCAGAAAACAGGGGGTGAGCACAGATACGCAGTATTTT,CASRKQGVSTDTQYF
-,TRBJ2-7,-,TRBV27,TGTGCCAGCAGTTTGGGGGCCCTGTCCTACGAGCAGTACTTC,CASSLGALSYEQYF
many,TRBJ1-2,TRBD1,TRBV19,TGTGCCAGTAGTTCGACACAGGGGGCGAACTATGGCTACACCTTC,CASSSTQGANYGYTF
-,TRBJ1-6,-,TRBV20-1,TGCAGTGGCCTGGGGCAGAATTCACCCCTCCACTTT,CSGLGQNSPLHF
-,TRBJ2-5,-,TRBV4-2,TGTGCCAGCAGCCAAGATACCGCGACAGCGACCCAGTACTTC,CASSQDTATATQYF
many,TRBJ1-4,TRBD1,TRBV15,TGTGCCACCAGCAGAGAAATGGGACAGGGGGTTGAAAAACTGTTTTTT,CATSREMGQGVEKLFF
few,TRBJ2-1,-,TRBV18,TGTGCCAGCTCACCTGGGGGTCAAACCCCGTTCTTC,CASSPGGQTPFF
few,TRBJ2-1,-,TRBV12-3/TRBV12-4,TGTGCCAGCAGTTTACGACAAGCGAGGAATGAGCAGTTCTTC,CASSLRQARNEQFF
few,TRBJ2-3,-,TRBV7-7,TGTGCTAGCAGCGCGGCGACTGGTAGTGATACGCAGTATTTT,CASSAATGSDTQYF